This section outlines one T cell receptor beta chain sequence together with its context. V was pared by 0 bases and J by 5 bases, with 13 bases between. Germline CDR1 and CDR2: LGHDT and YNNKEL (reference sequence). This CDR3 has 15 residues. Authors' methods: Amplification of reference gene primers provided the estimated nucleated cell counts. Sequenced by immunoSEQ multiplex PCR; TCRdb stores in-frame clones only, minus some. V and J calls and clone size are given by that table; D and trimming were obtained from the DNA. Of roughly 60,000 clones detected, around 90% appear once; the ten largest clones hold about 9.1%. The record originates from a study of blood T cell repertoires in COVID-19. Across the whole study: Sites across the United States, Italy and Spain contributed samples from acute and convalescent COVID-19. The analysed material was cDNA or gDNA that came from T cells, B-cell-depleted T cells, or PBMCs.

The chain carries TRBV3-1 (or the pseudogene TRBV3-2) and TRBJ2-5; D might be TRBD1 (6 bases). The sequenced sample consisted of peripheral blood. The source of this sequence is a woman older than 75 with active COVID-19. CDR3 sequence (DNA): TGTGCCAGCAGCCAAGATTACGGCAGGGGTGAGACCCAGTACTTC. Protein product: CASSQDYGRGETQYF.